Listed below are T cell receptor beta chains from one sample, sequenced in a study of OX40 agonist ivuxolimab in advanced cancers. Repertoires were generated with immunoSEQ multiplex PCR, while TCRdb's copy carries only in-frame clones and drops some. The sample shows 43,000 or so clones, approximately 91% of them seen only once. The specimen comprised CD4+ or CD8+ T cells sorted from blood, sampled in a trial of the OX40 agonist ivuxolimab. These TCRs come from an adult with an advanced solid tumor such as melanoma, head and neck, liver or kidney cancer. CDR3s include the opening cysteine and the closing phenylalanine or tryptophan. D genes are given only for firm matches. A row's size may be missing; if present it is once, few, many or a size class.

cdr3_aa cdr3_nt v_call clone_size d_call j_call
CASTKRTRLHEQFF TGTGCCAGTACCAAACGGACTAGGCTCCATGAGCAGTTCTTC TRBV19 - TRBD2 TRBJ2-1
CASSYAGKATGELFF TGTGCCAGCAGTTACGCGGGAAAGGCCACCGGGGAGCTGTTTTTT TRBV6-6 - - TRBJ2-2
CAWRFPGQRGQPQHF TGTGCCTGGAGGTTTCCCGGACAGCGCGGGCAGCCCCAGCATTTT TRBV30 - - TRBJ1-5
CASSLTDRGGEKLFF TGTGCCAGCAGCTTAACGGACAGGGGAGGAGAAAAACTGTTTTTT TRBV7-2 - TRBD1 TRBJ1-4
CASSMGSNQPQHF TGTGCCAGCAGTATGGGCAGCAATCAGCCCCAGCATTTT TRBV2 once - TRBJ1-5
CASSFLGPNSPLHF TGTGCCAGCAGCTTCCTAGGTCCTAATTCACCCCTCCACTTT TRBV7-9 few - TRBJ1-6
CASSYVRGYEQYF TGTGCCAGCAGTTACGTCCGGGGCTACGAGCAGTACTTC TRBV6-5 once - TRBJ2-7
CASRNYGTGVWEQYF TGTGCCAGCAGAAACTACGGGACAGGGGTGTGGGAGCAGTACTTC TRBV6-5 - TRBD1 TRBJ2-7
CASSGAGTENEKLFF TGTGCCAGCAGTGGAGCCGGGACAGAAAATGAAAAACTGTTTTTT TRBV6-1 - TRBD1 TRBJ1-4
CASKPASGAQETQYF TGTGCCAGCAAGCCGGCTAGCGGGGCGCAAGAGACCCAGTACTTC TRBV2 - TRBD2 TRBJ2-5
CASSTRPGTGSNTEAFF TGCGCCAGCAGCACCCGTCCCGGGACAGGGTCGAACACTGAAGCTTTCTTT TRBV5-1 - TRBD1 TRBJ1-1
CASSPGAGLTGELFF TGTGCCAGCTCACCAGGAGCGGGTCTCACCGGGGAGCTGTTTTTT TRBV18 - - TRBJ2-2
CASIGTGVPGPQGYTF TGTGCCAGCATCGGGACAGGAGTCCCAGGGCCGCAGGGCTACACCTTC TRBV25-1 - TRBD1 TRBJ1-2
CASSPQGFNTGELFF TGTGCCAGCAGCCCTCAGGGGTTCAACACCGGGGAGCTGTTTTTT TRBV13 - - TRBJ2-2
CASSYRDRINTIYF TGTGCCAGCAGTTACCGGGACAGGATTAACACCATATATTTT TRBV6-5 - TRBD1 TRBJ1-3
CASNRLAEGYEQYF TGTGCCAGCAACCGACTAGCGGAGGGCTACGAGCAGTACTTC TRBV2 - TRBD2 TRBJ2-7
CAWRLRVGELFF TGTGCCTGGAGGCTCAGGGTCGGGGAGCTGTTTTTT TRBV30 - - TRBJ2-2
CASRLAIGGELFF TGCGCCAGCAGACTAGCGATTGGCGGGGAGCTGTTTTTT TRBV10-2 - TRBD2 TRBJ2-2
CASRHRDRNYGYTF TGTGCCAGCAGGCACCGGGACAGGAACTATGGCTACACCTTC TRBV11-2 - TRBD1 TRBJ1-2
CASSLSFQDTQYF TGCGCCAGCAGCTTGAGCTTTCAGGATACGCAGTATTTT TRBV5-1 - - TRBJ2-3
CASSYGHRPNYGYTF TGTGCCAGCAGTTACGGACACCGGCCTAACTATGGCTACACCTTC TRBV6-5 - - TRBJ1-2
CASSDTDRLSDEQFF TGTGCCAGCTCGGACACGGACAGGTTATCCGATGAGCAGTTCTTC TRBV18 - TRBD1 TRBJ2-1
CASSPGQSYEQYF TGTGCCAGTAGCCCGGGACAGTCCTACGAGCAGTACTTC TRBV19 - TRBD1 TRBJ2-7
CASSFGTGGLHEQFF TGCGCCAGCAGCTTCGGGACAGGGGGCTTGCATGAGCAGTTCTTC TRBV5-1 - TRBD1 TRBJ2-1
CASSLMSSGANVLTF TGTGCCAGCAGCTTAATGAGCTCTGGGGCCAACGTCCTGACTTTC TRBV7-3 - - TRBJ2-6
CASSLVPTSGEQYF TGTGCCAGCAGCTTAGTCCCTACTAGCGGCGAGCAGTACTTC TRBV5-6 - TRBD2 TRBJ2-7
CASSWRGDSSSSYTF TGCGCCAGCAGCTGGAGGGGGGACTCCTCAAGCAGCTACACCTTC TRBV5-1 - - TRBJ1-2
CASSFEGLGGSSYNEQFF TGTGCCAGCAGTTTTGAGGGGTTAGGCGGGAGTTCCTACAATGAGCAGTTCTTC TRBV27 - TRBD2 TRBJ2-1
CASSISRREGFRDTQYF TGTGCCAGTAGTATCAGTCGGCGGGAGGGCTTTCGAGATACGCAGTATTTT TRBV19 - TRBD2 TRBJ2-3
CASKPGTSGRYEQYF TGCGCCAGCAAGCCCGGGACTAGCGGGAGATACGAGCAGTACTTC TRBV5-1 few TRBD2 TRBJ2-7
CASSWGQGFDTEAFF TGTGCCAGCAGCTGGGGACAGGGCTTTGACACTGAAGCTTTCTTT TRBV5-4 - TRBD1 TRBJ1-1